A selection of T cell receptor beta chains follows, all from one sample in a study of PD-1 blockade in classical Hodgkin lymphoma. Measured with immunoSEQ multiplex PCR; TCRdb has only the in-frame clones, and not every one. This table has 100,000 or so clones, approximately 94% appearing once. The input for sequencing was peripheral blood mononuclear cells (PBMCs), taken before the fourth cycle of nivolumab. The receptors come from a human donor with classical Hodgkin lymphoma. Both conserved end residues are part of each CDR3. Fields, in order: CDR3 length, D gene, J gene, clone size, V gene, CDR3 DNA, CDR3 protein. D genes are given only for firm matches. Size is stated for part of the rows, as once, few or many counts, or as a class when the clone is expanded.

16 | TRBD2 | TRBJ2-2 | once | TRBV29-1 | TGCAGCGTGGCCCCTGGACTAGCGGGAACCACCGGGGAGCTGTTTTTT | CSVAPGLAGTTGELFF
12 | NA | TRBJ1-2 | NA | TRBV5-1 | TGCGCCAGCTCCACGACTTTGGGGGGCTACACCTTC | CASSTTLGGYTF
12 | NA | TRBJ2-2 | NA | TRBV6-1 | TGTGCCAGCACAGGGAAGCCCGGGGAGCTGTTTTTT | CASTGKPGELFF
15 | TRBD1 | TRBJ1-2 | NA | TRBV28 | TGTGCCAGCAGTTTAGGGCGCAGGGGGGCCTATGGCTACACCTTC | CASSLGRRGAYGYTF
16 | TRBD2 | TRBJ2-3 | NA | TRBV6-5 | TGTGCCAGCAGTTGGGGGACTAGCGGGGGCACAGATACGCAGTATTTT | CASSWGTSGGTDTQYF
15 | NA | TRBJ1-1 | NA | TRBV28 | TGTGCCAGCAGTTTAGGTACAGGGAGGGGCACTGAAGCTTTCTTT | CASSLGTGRGTEAFF
12 | NA | TRBJ2-1 | NA | TRBV27 | TGTGCCAGCAGTTTAAACAGGGCTAAGCAGTTCTTC | CASSLNRAKQFF
15 | NA | TRBJ1-2 | NA | TRBV7-9 | TGTGCCAGCAGCTTAAGTGGCAGATCTAACTATGGCTACACCTTC | CASSLSGRSNYGYTF
18 | NA | TRBJ2-4 | NA | TRBV6-1 | TGTGCCAGCAGTGAACGCACCATGCAGGGTGTAGTCAAAAACATTCAGTACTTC | CASSERTMQGVVKNIQYF
15 | NA | TRBJ2-7 | NA | TRBV6-1 | TGTGCCAGCGGGGGCGGAAGTCAGAGGGGCTACGAGCAGTACTTC | CASGGGSQRGYEQYF